A single TCR beta chain is shown here with its context. The antigen it recognizes is unknown. The record has no base qualities; no much larger clone is one base away. Including the terminal cysteine and phenylalanine, the CDR3 comprises 15 residues. The kept DNA is CDR3 alone, 45 bases in frame from the first base. The germline V and J ends show losses of 5 bases and 5 bases respectively, and no gene match explains 4 bases of the junction. The germline V gene encodes CDR1 SSHAT and CDR2 FNYEAQ (reference sequence). The data were taken from a study of blood T cell repertoires in COVID-19 (dated by TCRdb to 2020 to 2021). In terms of the full investigation: Samples from collaborators originated in the United States, Italy and Spain and spanned both the acute and convalescent phases of COVID-19. The samples were drawn from the first 160 participants of the ongoing ImmuneRACE study and from about 1,200 subjects provided by 6 global collaborators. The sample metadata nearly always contained a de-identified subject ID, COVID-19 status, age in years and sex. Where HLA class I and class II types were available, the types were taken from metadata supplied by the sample provider, not from assay-based typing. The prospective study material was composed of cDNA or gDNA derived from T cells, B-cell-depleted T cells, or PBMCs. The dataset comprised deeply sampled blood TCRbeta repertoires from subjects exposed to, actively infected with, or recovered from COVID-19. A freely available public database, intended as a resource for researchers studying the immune response to SARS-CoV-2, is where the repertoires were released. Findings and caveats that apply to the study as a whole: The quantity of clinical and demographic metadata differed by source and by participant and was supplied without curation.

Each collaborating institution followed its own protocols to collect whole blood in K2EDTA tubes. For TCRbeta analysis, collaborators shipped samples as frozen whole blood, isolated PBMCs, or DNA extracted from either of those sample types. TCRbeta CDR3 regions were amplified from genomic DNA by means of the immunoSEQ Assay, a bias-controlled multiplex PCR. The authors' analysis ran thus. The number of nucleated cells in each sample was estimated by amplification of reference gene primers within the assay. To quantify the absolute abundance of each unique TCRbeta CDR3 rearrangement, sequence reads were collapsed and filtered. For each sample, productive Simpson clonality was calculated as the square root of Simpson's diversity index across productive rearrangements. Imported from immuneACCESS, the table was reduced by TCRdb to in-frame sequences with V and J called. These copies leave out some clones; in studies compared against another copy, an unresolved V gene accounts for under half, and the cause of the remainder is not known. V, J and clone size were drawn from that table, and D and trimming were deduced from the DNA. This sample has around 110,000 clones in its table, and roughly 85% of those were observed once. Clones ranked in the top ten supply around 4.2% of the sample.

The sequenced sample consisted of peripheral blood. This chain is built from TRBV7-7 and TRBJ2-2, with 11 central nucleotides matching TRBD1. This TCR came from a man in his forties with acute or convalescent COVID-19. The CDR3 protein sequence reads: CASSTGQGATGELFF. The nucleotides are TGTGCCAGCAGCACTGGACAGGGGGCGACCGGGGAGCTGTTTTTT. Joined to the reference TRBV7-7 and TRBJ2-2 proteins, this CDR3 gives the full variable domain: GAGVSQSPRYKVTKRGQDVTLRCDPISSHATLYWYQQALGQGPEFLTYFNYEAQPDKSGLPSDRFSAERPEGSISTLTIQRTEQRDSAMYRCASSTGQGATGELFFGEGSRLTVL.